This T cell receptor (beta chain) derives from a study of cytomegalovirus exposure and HLA in healthy donors. Comments on this clone: Antigen: not known.

PCR involved 60 Vbeta and 13 Jbeta primers. This table comes from immunoSEQ multiplex PCR, and its TCRdb copy is limited to in-frame clones, with some not included. The repertoire table contains 95,000 to 150,000 clones. General study points: Segments of the TCR beta V type were, in most cases, productive about 87% or about 30% of the time in an earlier analysis. It was shown in a later analysis that HLA-associated TCR beta chains were more clonally expanded than other, equally common chains. According to reports, the classifier identified cytomegalovirus status with high specificity and sensitivity. CMV serostatus alone was available as immune exposure information.

The V gene's germline CDR1 is SGHNT and CDR2 YYREEE (reference sequence). V dropped 0 bases and J dropped 2; count of bases not matched to a gene: 3. The CDR3 spans 15 residues. This chain connects TRBV5-4 to TRBJ2-3; 7 nucleotides agree with TRBD1. The sequence was collected from a man aged 40-55 years in good health and CMV-seronegative. The sequenced material came from PBMCs. The DNA for the CDR3 is TGTGCCAGCAGCTTGGCGGGACAGATCACAGATACGCAGTATTTT. Protein product: CASSLAGQITDTQYF.